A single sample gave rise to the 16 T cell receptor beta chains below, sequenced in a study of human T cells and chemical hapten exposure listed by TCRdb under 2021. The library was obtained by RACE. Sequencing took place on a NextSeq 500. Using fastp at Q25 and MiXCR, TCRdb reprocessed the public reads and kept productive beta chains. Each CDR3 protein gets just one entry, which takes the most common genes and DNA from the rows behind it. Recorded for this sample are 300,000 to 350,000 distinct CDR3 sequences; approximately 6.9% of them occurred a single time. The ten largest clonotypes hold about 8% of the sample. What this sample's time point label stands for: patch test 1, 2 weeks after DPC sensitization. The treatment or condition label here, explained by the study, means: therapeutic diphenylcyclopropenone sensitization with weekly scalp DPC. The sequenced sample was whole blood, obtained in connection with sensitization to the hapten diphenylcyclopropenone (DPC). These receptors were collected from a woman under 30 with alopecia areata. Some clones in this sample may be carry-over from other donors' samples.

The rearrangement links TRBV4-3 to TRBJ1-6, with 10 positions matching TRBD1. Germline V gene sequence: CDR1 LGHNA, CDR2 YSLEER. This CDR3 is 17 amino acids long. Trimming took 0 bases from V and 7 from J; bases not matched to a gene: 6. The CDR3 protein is CASSQDLTGQGNSPLHF. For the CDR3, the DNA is TGCGCCAGCAGCCAAGATCTGACGGGACAGGGGAATTCACCCCTCCACTTT.

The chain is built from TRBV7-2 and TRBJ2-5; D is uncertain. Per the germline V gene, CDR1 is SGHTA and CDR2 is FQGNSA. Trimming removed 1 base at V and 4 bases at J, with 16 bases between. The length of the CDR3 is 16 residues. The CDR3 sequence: CASSLGVLWGRETQYF. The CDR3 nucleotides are TGTGCCAGCAGCTTAGGGGTCTTGTGGGGTAGAGAGACCCAGTACTTC.

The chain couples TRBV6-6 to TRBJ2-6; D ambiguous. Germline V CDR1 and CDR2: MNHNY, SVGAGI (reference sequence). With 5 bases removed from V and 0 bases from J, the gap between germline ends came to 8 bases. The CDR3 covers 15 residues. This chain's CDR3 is CASSNTSSGANVLTF. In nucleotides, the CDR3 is TGTGCCAGCAGTAACACATCCTCTGGGGCCAACGTCCTGACTTTC.

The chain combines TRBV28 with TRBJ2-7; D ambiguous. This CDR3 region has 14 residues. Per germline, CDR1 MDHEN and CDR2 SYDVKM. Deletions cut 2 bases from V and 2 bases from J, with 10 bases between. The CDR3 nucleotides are TGTGCCAGCAGTTTAGAGACATCCACCTACGAGCAGTACTTC. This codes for CASSLETSTYEQYF.

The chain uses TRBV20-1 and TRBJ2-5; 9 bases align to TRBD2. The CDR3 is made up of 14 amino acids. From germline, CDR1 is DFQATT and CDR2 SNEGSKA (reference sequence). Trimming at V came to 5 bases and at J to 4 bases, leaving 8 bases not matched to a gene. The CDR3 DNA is TGCAGTGCTGTAGCGGGGGCCCCCCGAGAGACCCAGTACTTC. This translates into CSAVAGAPRETQYF.

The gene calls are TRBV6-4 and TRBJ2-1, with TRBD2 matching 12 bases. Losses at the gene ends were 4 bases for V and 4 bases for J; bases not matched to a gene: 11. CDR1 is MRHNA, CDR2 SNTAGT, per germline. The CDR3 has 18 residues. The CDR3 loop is CASSASLLTSGGYNEQFF. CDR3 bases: TGTGCCAGCAGTGCGTCCCTTTTGACTAGCGGGGGATACAATGAGCAGTTCTTC.

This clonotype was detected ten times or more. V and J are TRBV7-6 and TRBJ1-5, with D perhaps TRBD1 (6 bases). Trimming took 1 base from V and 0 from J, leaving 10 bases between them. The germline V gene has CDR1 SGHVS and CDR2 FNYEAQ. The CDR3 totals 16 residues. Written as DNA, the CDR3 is TGTGCCAGCAGCTTAGGGCAGGGGTATAGCAATCAGCCCCAGCATTTT. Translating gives CASSLGQGYSNQPQHF.

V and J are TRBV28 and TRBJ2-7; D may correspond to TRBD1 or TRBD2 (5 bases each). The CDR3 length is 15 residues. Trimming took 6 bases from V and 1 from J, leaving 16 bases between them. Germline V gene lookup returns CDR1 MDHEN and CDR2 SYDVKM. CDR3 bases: TGTGCCAGCAGGCCTTACCGGGACCGATCCTACGAGCAGTACTTC. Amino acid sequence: CASRPYRDRSYEQYF.

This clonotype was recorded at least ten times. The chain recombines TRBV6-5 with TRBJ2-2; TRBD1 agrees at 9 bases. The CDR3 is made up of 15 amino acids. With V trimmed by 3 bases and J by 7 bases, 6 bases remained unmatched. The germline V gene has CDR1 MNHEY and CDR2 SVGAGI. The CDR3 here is CASSYTGGDNGELFF. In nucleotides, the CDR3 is TGTGCCAGCAGTTATACAGGGGGCGATAACGGGGAGCTGTTTTTT.

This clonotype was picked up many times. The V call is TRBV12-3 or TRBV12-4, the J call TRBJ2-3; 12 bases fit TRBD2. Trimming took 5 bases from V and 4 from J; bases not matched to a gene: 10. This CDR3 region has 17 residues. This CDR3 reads CASSPNPGLAGSDTQYF. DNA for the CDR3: TGTGCCAGCAGTCCGAATCCGGGACTAGCGGGTTCAGATACGCAGTATTTT.

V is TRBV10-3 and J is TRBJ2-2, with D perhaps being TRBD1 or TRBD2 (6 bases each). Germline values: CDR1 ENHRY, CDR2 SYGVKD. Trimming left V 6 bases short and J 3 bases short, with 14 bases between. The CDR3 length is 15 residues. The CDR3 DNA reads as TGTGCCATCAGAAAACAGGAGGGGGACACCGGGGAGCTGTTTTTT. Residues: CAIRKQEGDTGELFF.

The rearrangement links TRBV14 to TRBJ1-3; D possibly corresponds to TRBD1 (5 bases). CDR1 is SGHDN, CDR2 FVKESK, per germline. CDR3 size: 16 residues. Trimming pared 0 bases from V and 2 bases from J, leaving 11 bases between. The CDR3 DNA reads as TGTGCCAGCAGCCAAGATTGGGGCCAGCCTGGAAACACCATATATTTT. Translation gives CASSQDWGQPGNTIYF.

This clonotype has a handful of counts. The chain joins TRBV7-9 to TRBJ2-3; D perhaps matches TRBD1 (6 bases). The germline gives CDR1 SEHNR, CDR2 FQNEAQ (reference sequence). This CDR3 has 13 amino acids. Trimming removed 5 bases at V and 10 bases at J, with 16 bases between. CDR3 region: CASSSYREGPQYF. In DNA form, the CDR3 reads TGTGCCAGCAGCAGCTACAGGGAAGGCCCGCAGTATTTT.

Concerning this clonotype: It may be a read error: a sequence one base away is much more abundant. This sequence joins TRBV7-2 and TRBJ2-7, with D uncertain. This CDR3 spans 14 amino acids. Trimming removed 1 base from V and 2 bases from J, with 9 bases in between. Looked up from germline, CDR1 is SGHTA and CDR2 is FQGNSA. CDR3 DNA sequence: TGTGCCAGCAGCTTAGGAGACAAACCCTACGAGCAGTACTTC. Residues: CASSLGDKPYEQYF. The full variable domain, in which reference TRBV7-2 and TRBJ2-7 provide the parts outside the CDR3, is GAGVSQSPSNKVTEKGKDVELRCDPISGHTALYWYRQSLGQGLEFLIYFQGNSAPDKSGLPSDRFSAERTGGSVSTLTIQRTQQEDSAVYLCASSLGDKPYEQYFGPGTRLTVT.

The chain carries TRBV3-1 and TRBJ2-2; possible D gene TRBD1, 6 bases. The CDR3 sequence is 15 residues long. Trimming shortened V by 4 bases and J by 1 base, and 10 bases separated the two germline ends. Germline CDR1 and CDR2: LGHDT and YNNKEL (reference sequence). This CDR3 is CASSPLDRNTGELFF. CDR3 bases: TGTGCCAGCAGCCCCCTGGACAGGAACACCGGGGAGCTGTTTTTT.

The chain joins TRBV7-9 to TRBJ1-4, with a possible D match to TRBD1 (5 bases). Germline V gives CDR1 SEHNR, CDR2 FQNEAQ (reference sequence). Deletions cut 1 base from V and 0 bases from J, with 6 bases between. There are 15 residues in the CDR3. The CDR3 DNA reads TGTGCCAGCAGCTTAGGGGACCCAACTAATGAAAAACTGTTTTTT. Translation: CASSLGDPTNEKLFF.